The T cell receptor beta chain under discussion was sequenced for a study of CD8+ T cells in alopecia areata. Treatment in this sample: oral pan-JAK inhibitor, 5-10 mg twice daily. Punch biopsies of lesional scalp, plus peripheral blood, were taken from alopecia areata patients. Germline CDR1 is LNHDA and CDR2 is SQIVND (reference sequence). Trimming stripped 2 bases from V and 1 base from J, with 9 bases between. CDR3 size: 14 residues. This clone was detected only a few times. The target antigen is unknown. Study-level points and caveats: Within the top 100, expanded CD8+ clones significantly decreased with tofacitinib, as did scalp clonality. Lesional scalp exceeded normal scalp in clonality, especially in alopecia totalis/universalis. The presence of one nonresponder keeps the tie between baseline CD8+ expansion and response uncertain.

RNA extraction was followed by reverse transcription into cDNA, which acted as the sequencing template. Profiling relied on immunoSEQ multiplex PCR, and the TCRdb table lists in-frame clones only, not all of them. In the table there are around 150,000 clones, approximately 85% of which are singletons. This clonotype originated in a human donor with alopecia areata. Sequencing used CD8+ T cells sorted from blood, obtained at week 4, from a patient treated with tofacitinib. V is TRBV19 and J is TRBJ2-7; D gene unclear. CDR3 loop: CASSITPTSYEQYF. DNA for the CDR3: TGTGCCAGTAGTATAACCCCGACATCCTACGAGCAGTACTTC.